These 31 T cell receptor beta chains originate from one sample sequenced in a study of identical twins. TCRdb fed the 5' RACE reads into MiXCR, producing one record per CDR3 protein. The sample has nearly 250,000 distinct CDR3 sequences; approximately 7% are singletons. These same data were also listed under a study on yellow fever vaccine responses in identical twins.

Specimen: memory (CD45RO+) T cells sorted from blood. Every receptor here comes from a woman aged 18 to 35 in good health.

The chain recombines TRBV2 with TRBJ1-1; D is undetermined. This CDR3 spans 14 amino acids. Trimming left V 3 bases short and J 1 base short, with 9 bases between. Per germline, CDR1 SNHLY and CDR2 FYNNEI. The CDR3 bases are TGTGCCAGCAGTGAGTTAAGGGAGAACACTGAAGCTTTCTTT. Amino acid sequence: CASSELRENTEAFF.

Many counts were recorded for this clonotype. The rearrangement uses TRBV25-1 and TRBJ1-1; D is perhaps TRBD1 (5 bases). Germline CDR1 MGHDK, CDR2 SYGVNS. V was cut by 10 bases and J by 5 bases, with 11 bases left in between. The CDR3 is made up of 11 amino acids. CDR3 residues: CATQTVTEAFF. CDR3 bases: TGTGCCACCCAGACAGTTACTGAAGCTTTCTTT.

The chain uses TRBV9 and TRBJ2-1; 10 bases are a match to TRBD2. J was trimmed by 2 bases and V by 3 bases; bases with no gene match: 5. Germline CDR1 is SGDLS and CDR2 is YYNGEE. The CDR3 is 16 amino acids. In nucleotides, the CDR3 is TGTGCCAGCAGCGGAGCGGGAGGGTTACCCTACAATGAGCAGTTCTTC. This translates into CASSGAGGLPYNEQFF.

The chain has TRBV12-3 or TRBV12-4 and TRBJ2-1; the match to TRBD2 covers 12 bases. V shed 4 bases and J 1 base; nucleotides not matched to a gene: 11. The CDR3 sequence is 19 residues long. CDR3 loop: CASSSTTGGLAGSYNEQFF. CDR3 in DNA: TGTGCCAGCAGTTCCACTACCGGAGGACTAGCGGGATCCTACAATGAGCAGTTCTTC.

This clonotype was seen only a few times. The chain couples TRBV2 to TRBJ1-2; no reliable D call. The CDR3 has 14 residues. CDR1 is SNHLY, CDR2 FYNNEI, per germline. V lost 4 bases and J 0 bases, leaving 9 bases between the germline ends. The CDR3: CASSVQRTNYGYTF. In nucleotides, the CDR3 is TGTGCCAGCAGTGTTCAGAGAACTAACTATGGCTACACCTTC.

This clonotype has at least ten counts. V usage is TRBV5-1 and J usage is TRBJ2-3, with 8 nucleotides matching TRBD2. The CDR3 totals 13 residues. From germline, CDR1 is SGHRS and CDR2 YFSETQ. Trimming took 2 bases from V and 11 from J; bases not matched to a gene: 7. The CDR3, as DNA: TGCGCCAGCAGCTTAAATGAGCGGGGGATGCAGTATTTT. It specifies CASSLNERGMQYF. Variable domain in full (rest from reference TRBV5-1 and TRBJ2-3): KAGVTQTPRYLIKTRGQQVTLSCSPISGHRSVSWYQQTPGQGLQFLFEYFSETQRNKGNFPGRFSGRQFSNSRSEMNVSTLELGDSALYLCASSLNERGMQYFGPGTRLTVL.

Points on this clonotype: This may come from a read error, since a much larger clone is one base off. The chain is built from TRBV20-1 and TRBJ2-3; 12 bases agree with TRBD2. V shed 2 bases and J 3 bases; nucleotides not matched to a gene: 6. From germline, CDR1 is DFQATT and CDR2 SNEGSKA (reference sequence). The CDR3 has 16 residues. For the CDR3, the DNA is TGCAGTGCTAGACGAGGACTAGCGGGAATGACAGATACGCAGTATTTT. Its translation is CSARRGLAGMTDTQYF.

The J gene is TRBJ2-2, the V gene TRBV24-1; D is unresolved. This CDR3 is built from 14 residues. V was cut by 2 bases and J by 3 bases, with 6 bases left in between. Looked up from germline, CDR1 is KGHDR and CDR2 is SFDVKD. The CDR3 bases are TGTGCCACCAGTGATTACCGGGACACCGGGGAGCTGTTTTTT. Its translation is CATSDYRDTGELFF.

The chain combines TRBV27 with TRBJ2-1; 7 bases align to TRBD2. V was pared by 3 bases and J by 6 bases, with 8 bases of the junction left unmatched. Germline V gene sequence: CDR1 MNHEY, CDR2 SMNVEV (reference sequence). CDR3 length: 15 amino acids. The CDR3 is CASSLRGNLVNEQFF. In DNA form, the CDR3 reads TGTGCCAGCAGTTTGCGGGGGAACTTGGTCAATGAGCAGTTCTTC.

Ten or more counts support this clonotype. The chain couples TRBV25-1 to TRBJ1-1, with 8 nucleotides matching TRBD1. The V and J ends lost 6 bases and 11 bases, in that order; junction bases with no gene match: 17. The germline gives CDR1 MGHDK, CDR2 SYGVNS. The CDR3 is 15 residues long. The CDR3 nucleotides are TGTGCCAGCAGACAATCCGGGACAGGCCCCTCGGGGGCTTTCTTT. Protein sequence: CASRQSGTGPSGAFF.

This clonotype has a count of ten or more. The genes are TRBV28 and TRBJ1-5; no definite D call. The CDR3 has 16 residues. Germline CDR1 and CDR2: MDHEN and SYDVKM. V was clipped by 0 bases and J by 2 bases, with 11 bases between them. The CDR3: CASSLWVIAGNQPQHF. The DNA of the CDR3 is TGTGCCAGCAGTTTATGGGTGATCGCTGGCAATCAGCCCCAGCATTTT.

This clonotype was detected only a few times. The chain employs TRBV28 and TRBJ1-5; 10 bases are a match to TRBD1. The CDR3 has 13 residues. J gave up 6 bases and V 5 bases, and 1 base lay outside the gene matches. The germline CDR1 and CDR2 sequences are MDHEN and SYDVKM. CDR3 DNA sequence: TGTGCCAGCAGTGGGACAGGGGTTCAGCCCCAGCATTTT. It is translated as CASSGTGVQPQHF.

This clonotype showed up many times. This sequence joins TRBV5-1 and TRBJ2-5; a weak D match, TRBD2 (5 bases). The CDR3 totals 16 residues. Germline CDR1 reads SGHRS; CDR2 reads YFSETQ. V shed 1 base and J shed 2 bases, with 15 bases lying between them. CDR3 in DNA: TGCGCCAGCAGCTTGATACCAGCGGAACCACAAGAGACCCAGTACTTC. The encoded protein is CASSLIPAEPQETQYF.

This clonotype was counted between two and nine times. CDR3 residues: CASSIRGQGGGNQPQHF. The CDR3 DNA sequence: TGTGCCAGTAGTATCCGTGGACAGGGAGGAGGCAATCAGCCCCAGCATTTT. The rearrangement links TRBV19 to TRBJ1-5; 8 positions agree with TRBD1. V shed 3 bases, J shed 2 bases, and the junction held 9 bases outside the gene matches. Germline assignment: CDR1 LNHDA and CDR2 SQIVND (reference sequence). The CDR3 runs 17 residues.

The rearrangement links TRBV27 to TRBJ2-2, with unresolved D. CDR1 is MNHEY and CDR2 is SMNVEV in the germline V gene (reference sequence). The CDR3 contains 13 residues. Trimming cost V 9 bases and J 3 bases, with 11 bases left between them. The chain's CDR3 is CASWKDYTGELFF. The CDR3 bases are TGTGCCAGTTGGAAGGATTACACCGGGGAGCTGTTTTTT.

The rearrangement uses TRBV6-1 and TRBJ2-1; D is perhaps TRBD1 or TRBD2 (5 bases each). CDR3 length: 15 residues. With 0 bases removed from V and 4 bases from J, the gap between germline ends came to 10 bases. Germline assignment: CDR1 MNHNS and CDR2 SASEGT. CDR3 sequence: CASSEAGPEYNEQFF. For the CDR3, the DNA is TGTGCCAGCAGTGAAGCGGGACCCGAATACAATGAGCAGTTCTTC.

This clonotype was observed at least ten times. The chain carries TRBV6-1 and TRBJ1-5; tentative D call: TRBD1 (5 bases). CDR3 length equals 14 residues. V dropped 0 bases and J dropped 6 bases, with 9 bases sitting between them. The germline gives CDR1 MNHNS, CDR2 SASEGT. Here the CDR3 reads CASSEAWRGQPQHF. CDR3 nucleotides: TGTGCCAGCAGTGAAGCGTGGAGGGGTCAGCCCCAGCATTTT.

This clonotype was seen ten or more times. The rearrangement uses TRBV12-3 or TRBV12-4 and TRBJ1-5, with D unresolved. V was pared by 5 bases and J by 0 bases, with 8 bases between. This CDR3 contains 14 residues. The CDR3 DNA reads as TGTGCCAGCAGTAAAGACACTAGCAATCAGCCCCAGCATTTT. Translation: CASSKDTSNQPQHF.

This clonotype was seen a few times. The CDR3 DNA sequence: TGTGCCAGCAGCCCGCACGCTGTCGAGACCCAGTACTTC. Translation: CASSPHAVETQYF. V is TRBV14 and J is TRBJ2-5; D remains ambiguous. The length of the CDR3 is 13 residues. V dropped 4 bases and J dropped 5 bases, with 11 bases sitting between them. Germline CDR1 and CDR2: SGHDN and FVKESK.

This clonotype was seen a handful of times. A clone one base away is much larger, so this may be a read error. This chain connects TRBV6-1 to TRBJ1-1; D is undetermined. Germline V CDR1 and CDR2: MNHNS, SASEGT. The CDR3 spans 10 residues. Trimming took 5 bases from V and 5 from J, leaving 3 bases between them. The CDR3 DNA sequence: TGTGCCAGCAGTCATACTGAAGCTTTCTTT. Its protein product is CASSHTEAFF.

The chain joins TRBV24-1 to TRBJ2-2; D is possibly TRBD1 or TRBD2 (5 bases each). Trimming left V 7 bases short and J 3 bases short, with 11 bases between. Germline V gives CDR1 KGHDR, CDR2 SFDVKD. There are 14 residues in the CDR3. The CDR3 coding sequence is TGTGCCACCAGGGGACGGACTGACACCGGGGAGCTGTTTTTT. Its translation is CATRGRTDTGELFF.

This clonotype was recorded many times. The chain carries TRBV5-5 and TRBJ1-6; D remains unclear. Trimming pared 0 bases from V and 4 bases from J, leaving 11 bases between. This CDR3 comprises 16 residues. CDR1 and CDR2 from the germline V gene are SGHKS and YYEKEE (reference sequence). This CDR3 is CASSLGPWYYNSPLHF. DNA for the CDR3: TGTGCCAGCAGCTTGGGCCCCTGGTATTATAATTCACCCCTCCACTTT. The complete variable domain, with remaining parts taken from reference TRBV5-5 and TRBJ1-6, reads DAGVTQSPTHLIKTRGQQVTLRCSPISGHKSVSWYQQVLGQGPQFIFQYYEKEERGRGNFPDRFSARQFPNYSSELNVNALLLGDSALYLCASSLGPWYYNSPLHFGNGTRLTVT.

In this sample, this clonotype turned up many times. The V gene is TRBV10-3, the J gene TRBJ1-2; tentatively, D is TRBD1 (5 bases). The CDR3 covers 12 residues. Between the trimmed V and J ends, which lost 10 bases and 3 bases, there was a span of 12 bases. The V gene's germline CDR1 is ENHRY and CDR2 SYGVKD. CDR3 protein: CATPGRYYGYTF. CDR3 nucleotide sequence: TGTGCCACTCCGGGACGGTACTATGGCTACACCTTC.

This clonotype was counted between two and nine times. The CDR3 nucleotides read TGCAGTGCTAGGGGACTAGCGGACAATGAGCAGTTCTTC. Its translation is CSARGLADNEQFF. V gene TRBV20-1 combines with J gene TRBJ2-1; 11 bases are shared with TRBD2. This CDR3 contains 13 residues. V trimming: 3 bases; J trimming: 5 bases; junction bases outside the gene matches: 0. Germline CDR1 is DFQATT and CDR2 is SNEGSKA (reference sequence).

The gene calls are TRBV7-9 and TRBJ2-7; D may correspond to TRBD1 or TRBD2 (5 bases each). Germline V gives CDR1 SEHNR, CDR2 FQNEAQ (reference sequence). V was pared by 5 bases and J by 4 bases, with 15 bases between. The CDR3 contains 14 residues. As DNA, the CDR3 is TGTGCCAGCAGCCCCCGGGACGCCAAGTACGAGCAGTACTTC. It translates to CASSPRDAKYEQYF. The complete variable domain, with remaining parts taken from reference TRBV7-9 and TRBJ2-7, reads DTGVSQNPRHKITKRGQNVTFRCDPISEHNRLYWYRQTLGQGPEFLTYFQNEAQLEKSRLLSDRFSAERPKGSFSTLEIQRTEQGDSAMYLCASSPRDAKYEQYFGPGTRLTVT.

This clonotype was observed a handful of times. The V call is TRBV7-9, the J call TRBJ1-4; D is undetermined. Germline assignment: CDR1 SEHNR and CDR2 FQNEAQ (reference sequence). The ends were cut back, 4 bases at V and 3 bases at J, with 12 bases in the middle. The CDR3 covers 15 residues. The CDR3 sequence: CASSSSPGANEKLFF. The CDR3 nucleotides are TGTGCCAGCAGCTCAAGCCCAGGCGCTAATGAAAAACTGTTTTTT.

The table lists this clonotype with many counts. The chain links TRBV29-1 to TRBJ2-1; D tentatively fits TRBD1 or TRBD2 (5 bases each). This CDR3 spans 14 amino acids. V gave up 7 bases and J gave up 2 bases, with 15 bases separating them. Germline assignment: CDR1 SQVTM and CDR2 ANQGSEA. The chain's CDR3 is CSGQGRPPYNEQFF. The CDR3 DNA is TGCAGCGGCCAGGGACGTCCCCCCTACAATGAGCAGTTCTTC.

The chain is built from TRBV28 and TRBJ2-5; 8 positions agree with TRBD2. The CDR3 loop spans 13 amino acids. The V and J ends lost 7 bases and 4 bases, in that order; junction bases with no gene match: 5. The germline V gene encodes CDR1 MDHEN and CDR2 SYDVKM. The CDR3 here is CASTGLGGETQYF. The CDR3 bases are TGTGCCAGCACGGGACTAGGCGGAGAGACCCAGTACTTC.

This clonotype was seen a handful of times. The CDR3 loop reads CSARDSTRSNEKLFF. The CDR3 nucleotides read TGCAGTGCTAGAGATTCCACTCGCTCTAATGAAAAACTGTTTTTT. The chain joins TRBV20-1 to TRBJ1-4, with D uncertain. Germline-derived CDR1 and CDR2 are DFQATT and SNEGSKA (reference sequence). The germline V and J ends were trimmed by 0 bases and 3 bases, with 11 bases remaining between them. This CDR3 contains 15 residues.

This clonotype has a count of ten or more. The genes are TRBV20-1 and TRBJ2-3, with 11 bases aligning to TRBD2. Germline CDR1 is DFQATT and CDR2 is SNEGSKA (reference sequence). Losses at the gene ends were 0 bases for V and 6 bases for J; bases not matched to a gene: 5. The CDR3 is 15 amino acids. CDR3 coding DNA: TGCAGTGCTAGAGAGCCTAGCGGGGGGATGGATACGCAGTATTTT. Encoded protein: CSAREPSGGMDTQYF.

The sample holds many counts of this clonotype. J is TRBJ1-1 and V is TRBV3-1; no clear D gene. V was clipped by 0 bases and J by 5 bases, with 7 bases between them. Germline CDR1 is LGHDT and CDR2 is YNNKEL (reference sequence). CDR3 length equals 13 residues. Written as DNA, the CDR3 is TGTGCCAGCAGCCAAGAGATCAGGACTGAAGCTTTCTTT. Translation: CASSQEIRTEAFF.